This TCR beta chain derives from a study of blood T cell repertoires in COVID-19. On the study more broadly: Acute-phase and convalescent COVID-19 samples originated in the United States, Italy and Spain. Nucleic acid was either cDNA or gDNA, and it came from T cells, B-cell-depleted T cells, or PBMCs.

Here immunoSEQ multiplex PCR was the method, and the copy in TCRdb shows in-frame clones only, minus some. Counted here are approximately 150,000 clones, over 70% occurring once; the ten biggest clones make up about 2%. This clone was counted only a few times. CDR3 length equals 13 residues. Germline CDR1 SNHLY, CDR2 FYNNEI. V lost 9 bases and J lost 5; bases outside the gene matches: 8. The TCR sequence derives from a woman in her sixties or seventies with acute or convalescent COVID-19. The V call is TRBV2, the J call TRBJ1-1; TRBD1 agrees at 8 bases. Sequenced: peripheral blood. The CDR3 DNA is TGTGCCAGTATAGACAGGGGTTATACTGAAGCTTTCTTT. Its translation is CASIDRGYTEAFF.